This entry lists 5 T cell receptor beta chains sequenced from one sample in a study of blood T cell repertoires in COVID-19. The protocol was immunoSEQ multiplex PCR, while the TCRdb copy is restricted to in-frame clones and leaves out a portion. The sample shows roughly 700,000 clones, 80% to 90% of them seen only once. Sequenced: peripheral blood. These receptors originate from a woman under 30 with acute or convalescent COVID-19.

The rearrangement joins TRBV4-3 to TRBJ1-2; 7 positions match TRBD1. CDR3 length equals 14 residues. The junction had 5 bases not matched to a gene; V was cut back by 3 bases and J by 4 bases. CDR1 and CDR2 (germline): LGHNA, YSLEER. CDR3 loop: CASSQETGLYGYTF. The CDR3 nucleotides are TGCGCCAGCAGCCAGGAGACAGGGCTCTATGGCTACACCTTC.

The CDR3 DNA sequence: TGCAGCGTTGGTGGTTGGCCCTATGGCTACACCTTC. Amino acids: CSVGGWPYGYTF. This sequence joins TRBV29-1 and TRBJ1-2; D unclear. Trimming left V 4 bases short and J 4 bases short, with 10 bases between. The CDR3 extends over 12 amino acids. Germline CDR1 SQVTM, CDR2 ANQGSEA.

This sequence joins TRBV3-1 (or the pseudogene TRBV3-2) and TRBJ1-6; 7 positions match TRBD1. Trimming at V came to 0 bases and at J to 8 bases, leaving 4 bases not matched to a gene. Germline V gene lookup returns CDR1 LGHDT and CDR2 YNNKEL (reference sequence). CDR3 length: 15 residues. DNA of the CDR3: TGTGCCAGCAGCCAAGAGCGGCAGGGGGATTCACCCCTCCACTTT. Its protein is CASSQERQGDSPLHF.

This clone was observed a few times. V and J are TRBV5-1 and TRBJ1-2, with TRBD1 matching 7 bases. CDR3 length: 15 residues. V was clipped by 4 bases and J by 3 bases; unmatched bases: 9. Germline V gene sequence: CDR1 SGHRS, CDR2 YFSETQ. The DNA of the CDR3 is TGCGCCAGCAGCCGCGACAGGGATTATGACTATGGCTACACCTTC. It translates to CASSRDRDYDYGYTF.

This rearrangement joins TRBV5-1 to TRBJ2-7, with 8 bases that match TRBD1. Trimming cost V 4 bases and J 3 bases; bases outside gene matches: 9. This CDR3 has 15 amino acids. Per germline, CDR1 SGHRS and CDR2 YFSETQ. CDR3 region: CASSQAGTGFYEQYF. Written as DNA, the CDR3 is TGCGCCAGCAGCCAGGCCGGGACAGGATTCTACGAGCAGTACTTC.